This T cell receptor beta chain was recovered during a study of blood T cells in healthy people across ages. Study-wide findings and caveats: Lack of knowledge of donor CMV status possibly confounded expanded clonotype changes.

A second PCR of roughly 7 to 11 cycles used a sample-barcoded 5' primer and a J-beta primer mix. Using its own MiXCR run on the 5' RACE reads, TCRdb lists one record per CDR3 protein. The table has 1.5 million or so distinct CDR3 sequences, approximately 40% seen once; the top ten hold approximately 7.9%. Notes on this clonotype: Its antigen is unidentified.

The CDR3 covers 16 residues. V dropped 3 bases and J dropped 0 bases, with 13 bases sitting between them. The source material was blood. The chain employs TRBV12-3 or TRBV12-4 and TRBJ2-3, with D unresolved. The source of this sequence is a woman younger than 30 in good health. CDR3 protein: CASSLAESLSTDTQYF. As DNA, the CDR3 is TGTGCCAGCAGTTTGGCGGAGAGCCTGAGCACAGATACGCAGTATTTT.